Below, one T cell receptor beta chain is given with its context. The sample is drawn from a study of blood T cell repertoires in COVID-19. Study details: COVID-19 samples from acute and convalescent phases originated in the United States, Italy and Spain. T cells, B-cell-depleted T cells, or PBMCs supplied cDNA or gDNA.

J lost 4 bases, V lost 3 bases, and 5 bases had no gene match. The CDR3 runs to 14 residues. Looked up from germline, CDR1 is LNHDA and CDR2 is SQIVND (reference sequence). In the authors' methods: Amplification with reference gene primers provided the estimates of nucleated cell counts. Data came from immunoSEQ multiplex PCR; TCRdb stores just in-frame clones and leaves some out. From that table come the V and J calls and clone size; the DNA was used to work out D and trimming. The top ten hold roughly 4% of the sample, which has about 95,000 clones, under 95% seen once. Sequenced: peripheral blood. The receptor's source is a woman aged 50 to 60 in a cohort sampled during active COVID-19. V gene TRBV19 combines with J gene TRBJ1-2; 7 nucleotides line up with TRBD1. The CDR3 nucleotides read TGTGCCAGTAGTATGGCGGGACAGAGCTATGGCTACACCTTC. Translating it yields CASSMAGQSYGYTF.